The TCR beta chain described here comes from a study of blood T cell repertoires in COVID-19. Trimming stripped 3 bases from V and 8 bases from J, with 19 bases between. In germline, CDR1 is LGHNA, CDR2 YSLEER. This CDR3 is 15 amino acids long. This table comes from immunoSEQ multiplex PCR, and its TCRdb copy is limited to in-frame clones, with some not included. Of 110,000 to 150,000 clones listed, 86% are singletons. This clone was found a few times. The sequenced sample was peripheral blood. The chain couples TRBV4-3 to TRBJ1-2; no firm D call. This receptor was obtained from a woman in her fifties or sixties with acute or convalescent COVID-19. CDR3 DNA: TGCGCCAGCAGCCACGCGACGGACCGAGCGGAGGGCTACACCTTC. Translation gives CASSHATDRAEGYTF.